Each of the 10 T cell receptor beta chains below was sequenced from the same sample in a study of blood T cell repertoires in COVID-19. The table came from immunoSEQ multiplex PCR; TCRdb's copy has only in-frame clones and leaves some out. The data hold some 260,000 clones, with about 80% observed a single time. The sequencing input was peripheral blood. The origin of the receptors is an older man with acute or convalescent COVID-19.

V and J are TRBV28 and TRBJ2-2; 7 nucleotides agree with TRBD1. The germline V gene encodes CDR1 MDHEN and CDR2 SYDVKM. Losses at the gene ends were 5 bases for V and 2 bases for J; bases not matched to a gene: 5. There are 15 residues in the CDR3. In nucleotides, the CDR3 is TGTGCCAGCAGTCTACAGGGGTTCAACACCGGGGAGCTGTTTTTT. The encoded protein is CASSLQGFNTGELFF. The full variable domain, rest sourced from reference TRBV28 and TRBJ2-2, is DVKVTQSSRYLVKRTGEKVFLECVQDMDHENMFWYRQDPGLGLRLIYFSYDVKMKEKGDIPEGYSVSREKKERFSLILESASTNQTSMYLCASSLQGFNTGELFFGEGSRLTVL.

J is TRBJ2-7 and V is TRBV5-4; TRBD1 might be the D (6 bases). The germline gives CDR1 SGHNT, CDR2 YYREEE (reference sequence). Trimming took 4 bases from V and 3 from J, leaving 14 bases between them. The CDR3 totals 14 residues. CDR3 DNA: TGTGCCAGCAGCCGTGGACAGTCCCTCTACGAGCAGTACTTC. This translates into CASSRGQSLYEQYF.

The gene calls are TRBV20-1 and TRBJ1-6; TRBD1 agrees at 7 bases. CDR3 size: 15 residues. J was trimmed by 2 bases and V by 6 bases; bases with no gene match: 7. Germline V gene data show CDR1 as DFQATT and CDR2 as SNEGSKA (reference sequence). The CDR3 DNA sequence: TGCAGTGCGAGTGAGGGGGCGGCCTATAATTCACCCCTCCACTTT. It translates to CSASEGAAYNSPLHF.

V gene TRBV3-1 (or the pseudogene TRBV3-2) combines with J gene TRBJ1-2, with D tentatively TRBD1 (5 bases). The V end lost 1 base, the J end lost 8 bases, and 8 bases lay between the germline ends. Germline CDR1 reads LGHDT; CDR2 reads YNNKEL (reference sequence). The CDR3 extends over 12 amino acids. This CDR3 is CASSQGEGGYTF. CDR3 DNA: TGTGCCAGCAGCCAAGGGGAGGGGGGCTACACCTTC.

The chain has TRBV7-3 and TRBJ2-3, with a possible D match to TRBD2 (7 bases). CDR3 length: 14 residues. Germline assignment: CDR1 SGHTA and CDR2 FQGTGA. Trimming removed 5 bases at V and 5 bases at J, with 14 bases between. The CDR3 sequence is CASSVRRGGDTQYF. CDR3 nucleotides: TGTGCCAGCAGCGTACGAAGGGGGGGAGATACGCAGTATTTT.

The genes are TRBV6-6 and TRBJ2-7; 7 bases are a match to TRBD1. This CDR3 comprises 14 residues. CDR1 and CDR2 (germline): MNHNY, SVGAGI (reference sequence). The J segment lost 0 bases and the V segment lost 6 bases, leaving 5 bases of the junction unmatched. CDR3 DNA: TGTGCCAGCAGAACAGGGGTGAGCTCCTACGAGCAGTACTTC. It translates to CASRTGVSSYEQYF.

The chain uses TRBV7-8 and TRBJ1-2; D is unresolved. V shed 4 bases and J shed 4 bases, with 13 bases lying between them. The CDR3 is 14 residues long. Germline loops: CDR1 SGHVS, CDR2 FQNEAQ. CDR3: CASSYTSRSYGYTF. The CDR3 nucleotides read TGTGCCAGCAGCTACACATCTAGAAGCTATGGCTACACCTTC.

The V call is TRBV2, the J call TRBJ2-1; 12 bases align to TRBD2. After removal of 7 bases from V and 6 bases from J, the junction contained 10 bases not matched to a gene. The CDR3 extends over 16 amino acids. CDR1 is SNHLY and CDR2 is FYNNEI in the germline V gene. CDR3 sequence reads: CASKSSGRVPINEQFF. The CDR3 DNA is TGTGCCAGCAAGTCTAGCGGGAGGGTCCCCATCAATGAGCAGTTCTTC.

The V gene is TRBV5-1, the J gene TRBJ2-7; 7 nucleotides agree with TRBD1. J lost 4 bases, V lost 0 bases, and 10 bases had no gene match. CDR3 length: 16 amino acids. Germline CDR1 is SGHRS and CDR2 is YFSETQ. The CDR3 region has the DNA TGCGCCAGCAGCTTGGCCCAACGGGGACAGACTTACGAGCAGTACTTC. Translating it yields CASSLAQRGQTYEQYF. Full variable domain (outside the CDR3, taken from reference TRBV5-1 and TRBJ2-7): KAGVTQTPRYLIKTRGQQVTLSCSPISGHRSVSWYQQTPGQGLQFLFEYFSETQRNKGNFPGRFSGRQFSNSRSEMNVSTLELGDSALYLCASSLAQRGQTYEQYFGPGTRLTVT.

This clone has a single count. The chain uses TRBV3-1 (or the pseudogene TRBV3-2) and TRBJ1-2, with TRBD1 identical over 10 bases. Unmatched junction bases numbered 4, after V lost 4 bases and J lost 8 bases. CDR1 and CDR2 (germline): LGHDT, YNNKEL (reference sequence). The CDR3 extends over 13 amino acids. DNA of the CDR3: TGTGCCAGCAGCCCGGACAGGGGGGAGGGCTACACCTTC. It codes for CASSPDRGEGYTF.